This T cell receptor (beta chain) derives from a study of blood T cell repertoires in COVID-19 (TCRdb year 2020). Regarding the study in general: Samples from collaborators originated in the United States, Italy and Spain and spanned both the acute and convalescent phases of COVID-19. The prospective study material was composed of cDNA or gDNA derived from T cells, B-cell-depleted T cells, or PBMCs. Subjects who had been exposed to COVID-19, were actively infected with it, or had recovered from it provided the deeply sampled blood TCRbeta repertoires that made up the dataset. The repertoires were released in a freely available public database meant as a resource for research on the immune response to SARS-CoV-2. The samples were drawn from the first 160 participants of the ongoing ImmuneRACE study and from 950 to 1,500 subjects provided by 6 global collaborators. Nearly every sample came with metadata listing a de-identified subject ID, COVID-19 status, age in years and sex. Where available, HLA class I and class II types were obtained from metadata supplied by the sample provider rather than from assay-based typing. Overall study results and their limits: The quantity of clinical and demographic metadata differed by source and by participant and was supplied without curation.

TCRbeta CDR3 regions were amplified from genomic DNA by means of the immunoSEQ Assay, a bias-controlled multiplex PCR. Regarding the original processing steps: Nucleated cell counts per sample were estimated from amplification of reference gene primers within the assay. Sequence reads were collapsed and filtered to measure the absolute abundance of every unique TCRbeta CDR3 rearrangement. For each sample, productive Simpson clonality was calculated as the square root of Simpson's diversity index over productive rearrangements. What TCRdb holds here is the immuneACCESS table cut down to in-frame rearrangements. Part of the clones is not present; checked against another copy, under half of the missing clones reflect an unresolved V gene, and the others are unexplained. V and J calls and clone size follow that table, whereas D and trimming were derived from the DNA. The sample includes approximately 150,000 clones, with under 95% observed a single time. Together, the top ten hold over 15% of the sample.

The germline V gene provides CDR1 SGHTS and CDR2 YDEGEE. The CDR3, cysteine through phenylalanine, is 14 amino acids long. The retained sequence is limited to the CDR3, 42 bases, with the frame set at the first base. Trimmed from V: 2 bases; trimmed from J: 6 bases; junction bases lacking a gene match: 6. Points on this clone: Its antigen is currently not known. No base-level quality is on record; no much larger clone is a single base apart.

Whole blood was collected in K2EDTA tubes by collaborating institutions according to the institutions' own protocols. For TCRbeta analysis, collaborators shipped samples as frozen whole blood, isolated PBMCs, or DNA extracted from either of those sample types. This sequence was found in a man in his sixties with active or convalescent COVID-19. Recombination linked TRBV5-8 to TRBJ2-7; TRBD2 lines up with 9 middle nucleotides. The source material was peripheral blood. The sequence in DNA is TGTGCCAGCAGCTTTAGGACTAGCGTAAGCGAGCAGTACTTC. This translates into CASSFRTSVSEQYF.